Below, 13 T cell receptor beta chains from the same sample are listed, as sequenced in a study of blood T cells in healthy people across ages (dated by TCRdb to between 2014 and 2017). Library generation was performed with 5' RACE. Instrument on record: Illumina HiSeq 2500. The second PCR ran for roughly 7 to 12 cycles and used a J-beta primer mix along with a sample-barcoded 5' primer. The raw public data were reprocessed by TCRdb itself: fastp quality trimming at Q25, MiXCR clonotype calling, in-frame beta chains only. Rows are unified per CDR3 protein, each entry keeping the most common DNA and genes. The sample table holds some 550,000 distinct CDR3 sequences, of which 47% were seen once. The biggest ten clones account for around 23% of the sample. What was sequenced was blood. These receptors all stem from an elderly man in good health.

The rearrangement links TRBV28 to TRBJ2-4; tentative D call: TRBD1 (5 bases). Germline V lookup: CDR1 MDHEN, CDR2 SYDVKM. V lost 0 bases to trimming and J lost 7 bases, with 13 bases between them. The CDR3 is 15 amino acids. The CDR3 DNA reads TGTGCCAGCAGTTTATGGGGCGGCAGGGCGAACATTCAGTACTTC. It is translated as CASSLWGGRANIQYF.

The rearrangement links TRBV7-9 to TRBJ1-1; perhaps TRBD1 as D (5 bases). The V end lost 6 bases, the J end lost 8 bases, and 22 bases lay between the germline ends. The CDR3 has 15 residues. Looked up from germline, CDR1 is SEHNR and CDR2 is FQNEAQ (reference sequence). This CDR3 reads CASRRLGQFRQEAFF. The CDR3 bases are TGTGCCAGCAGACGACTTGGACAATTTCGGCAGGAAGCTTTCTTT.

The chain uses TRBV7-2 and TRBJ2-7; 8 bases map to TRBD1. The J call may be faulty, since TRBJ2-4 better matches the DNA end. The germline gives CDR1 SGHTA, CDR2 FQGNSA. The CDR3 length is 15 residues. In DNA form, the CDR3 reads TGTGCCAGCAGCCCTATCCGGACAGGGAAGGACATTCAGTACTTC. Encoded protein: CASSPIRTGKDIQYF.

This clonotype was seen more than once but under ten times. The CDR3 DNA follows: TGCAGTGCTAGAGGGCTAGCGGGTTCCCCCTACAATGAGCAGTTCTTC. Translated, it gives CSARGLAGSPYNEQFF. The J gene is TRBJ2-1, the V gene TRBV20-1; the match to TRBD2 covers 8 bases. From germline, CDR1 is DFQATT and CDR2 SNEGSKA (reference sequence). The CDR3 contains 16 residues. The V segment lost 1 base and the J segment 2 bases; nucleotides outside the gene matches: 7.

This clonotype was detected once. The chain recombines TRBV7-3 with TRBJ2-1; D gene ambiguous. V lost 2 bases, J lost 1 base, and 6 bases lay in between. The CDR3 length is 14 residues. Germline assignment: CDR1 SGHTA and CDR2 FQGTGA. DNA for the CDR3: TGTGCCAGCAGCTTATGTGGTTCCTACAATGAGCAGTTCTTC. It encodes CASSLCGSYNEQFF.

The chain carries TRBV28 and TRBJ1-6, with D tentatively TRBD1 (5 bases). The CDR3 is 13 amino acids. The germline V and J ends were trimmed by 7 bases and 8 bases, with 12 bases remaining between them. Germline CDR1 is MDHEN and CDR2 is SYDVKM. CDR3 in amino acids: CASTPGLYSPLHF. DNA for the CDR3: TGTGCCAGCACACCAGGGTTGTATTCACCCCTCCACTTT. The variable domain in full, completed from reference TRBV28 and TRBJ1-6, reads DVKVTQSSRYLVKRTGEKVFLECVQDMDHENMFWYRQDPGLGLRLIYFSYDVKMKEKGDIPEGYSVSREKKERFSLILESASTNQTSMYLCASTPGLYSPLHFGNGTRLTVT.

This clonotype occurred many times. This chain links TRBV6-5 with TRBJ2-5; D is undetermined. CDR3 length: 13 amino acids. The V and J ends lost 6 bases and 4 bases respectively, with 12 bases between them. Germline assignment: CDR1 MNHEY and CDR2 SVGAGI. CDR3 sequence (DNA): TGTGCCAGCAGGTCGCGGCTCTTAGAGACCCAGTACTTC. It encodes CASRSRLLETQYF.

The chain links TRBV11-2 to TRBJ2-1; 7 bases map to TRBD1. The CDR3 loop spans 13 amino acids. CDR1 SGHAT and CDR2 FQNNGV come from the germline V gene. V lost 8 bases to trimming and J lost 8 bases; unmatched junction nucleotides: 9. CDR3 bases: TGTGCCAGCGTCGCGACAGGGCTGCATGAGCAGTTCTTC. This sequence encodes CASVATGLHEQFF. The whole variable domain, remainder taken from reference TRBV11-2 and TRBJ2-1, is EAGVAQSPRYKIIEKRQSVAFWCNPISGHATLYWYQQILGQGPKLLIQFQNNGVVDDSQLPKDRFSAERLKGVDSTLKIQPAKLEDSAVYLCASVATGLHEQFFGPGTRLTVL.

The V and J genes are TRBV27 and TRBJ2-4; D remains unclear. The end of the DNA aligns better with TRBJ2-7, so the J call may be wrong. Germline V CDR1 and CDR2: MNHEY, SMNVEV (reference sequence). The CDR3 runs to 13 residues. CDR3 coding DNA: TGTGCCAGCAGTTTAAAGGCCCTCTACGAGCAGTACTTC. This codes for CASSLKALYEQYF.

The chain couples TRBV20-1 to TRBJ2-2, with D unresolved. The CDR3 runs 14 residues. Deletions cut 3 bases from V and 6 bases from J, with 14 bases between. CDR1 and CDR2 (germline): DFQATT, SNEGSKA (reference sequence). The CDR3 DNA follows: TGCAGTGCTAGCCGTCTTGGGGTCGCCGGGGAGCTGTTTTTT. This encodes CSASRLGVAGELFF.

The chain recombines TRBV10-3 with TRBJ2-1; 7 positions match TRBD1. The germline gives CDR1 ENHRY, CDR2 SYGVKD. V shed 4 bases and J 7 bases; nucleotides not matched to a gene: 7. This CDR3 is built from 14 residues. CDR3 loop: CAISVTTGLNEQFF. The CDR3 DNA reads as TGTGCCATCAGTGTTACGACAGGGTTAAATGAGCAGTTCTTC.

The chain links TRBV6-5 to TRBJ1-1; D uncertain. V dropped 2 bases and J dropped 3 bases, with 13 bases sitting between them. CDR3 length: 15 residues. Germline CDR1 MNHEY, CDR2 SVGAGI. The chain's CDR3 is CASSYSGVRYTEAFF. As DNA, the CDR3 is TGTGCCAGCAGTTACAGTGGGGTTCGGTACACTGAAGCTTTCTTT.

This chain uses TRBV6-2 or TRBV6-3 with TRBJ2-5; tentatively, D is TRBD1 or TRBD2 (6 bases each). The V and J ends lost 8 bases and 9 bases respectively, with 25 bases between them. The CDR3 extends over 15 amino acids. The V gene's germline CDR1 is MNHEY and CDR2 SVGEGT. The CDR3 protein is CASGVGGRINRSQYF. CDR3 nucleotides: TGTGCCAGCGGAGTTGGGGGGCGGATTAATCGGTCCCAGTACTTC.